This paragraph covers one TCR beta chain sequence. Its matching antigen is unknown. The data were taken from a study of blood T cell dynamics during melanoma immunotherapy. Study summary: Patients with metastatic melanoma got pembrolizumab or nivolumab-ipilimumab as first-line care. Study results and limitations: Cell-free DNA CDR3 sequences most resembled the immune-effector CD8+ subset, which was also most clonal.

All DNA from each sorted CD8+ subset was loaded. The repertoire was sequenced with immunoSEQ multiplex PCR; TCRdb's copy has only in-frame clones and lacks some. The data show around 3,800 clones, with almost 97% seen just once and 1.5% to 2% held by the top ten. This CDR3 is built from 15 residues. The germline V gene has CDR1 MGHRA and CDR2 YSYEKL. J was trimmed by 10 bases and V by 1 base; bases with no gene match: 10. Specified time point: pre-treatment baseline. At 12 weeks after first infusion, RECIST 1.1 defined response for most patients. The rearrangement uses TRBV4-1 and TRBJ2-1; 7 nucleotides line up with TRBD2. The receptor was derived from a human donor with melanoma. This specimen consisted of effector memory CD8+ T cells from blood, obtained from a patient treated with checkpoint blockade. CDR3 in DNA: TGCGCCAGCAGCCAAGTTAGCGGGCCACCTGAGGAGCAGTTCTTC. This gives the protein CASSQVSGPPEEQFF.